Described below is a single T cell receptor (beta chain) sequence and its context. This record comes from a study of T cell changes during pregnancy in multiple sclerosis. The length of the CDR3 is 16 residues. CDR1 is MNHNY and CDR2 is SVGAGI in the germline V gene (reference sequence). V was clipped by 2 bases and J by 4 bases, with 17 bases between them. Profiled with immunoSEQ multiplex PCR; TCRdb holds only in-frame clones, not every one. The table records around 59,000 clones, around 90% of them present only once. The chain uses TRBV6-6 and TRBJ1-1, with D perhaps matching TRBD1 (6 bases). The sample here was CD4+ T cells from peripheral blood mononuclear cells, taken in the first trimester of pregnancy. This TCR was recovered from a female donor with multiple sclerosis, enrolled in a pregnancy study. This CDR3 is CASSYASPAGVTEAFF. The CDR3 DNA is TGTGCCAGCAGTTACGCTTCCCCGGCAGGGGTCACTGAAGCTTTCTTT.